The rows below give T cell receptor beta chains drawn from one sample of a study of sequential checkpoint blockade in melanoma. Assay used: immunoSEQ multiplex PCR; TCRdb lists only in-frame clones, some missing. The sample shows some 17,000 clones, 80% of them seen only once. The sample in question was CD8+ T cells sorted from blood (inferred from file names), obtained from a patient given nivolumab and ipilimumab in sequence. Receptors were obtained from a human donor with melanoma. CDR3s include the opening cysteine and the closing phenylalanine or tryptophan. The D gene is left open where the match is weak. Clone sizes are given selectively: once, few, many, or a class where the clone is expanded.

v_gene: TRBV18; j_gene: TRBJ2-7; d_gene: -; abundance: -; CDR3nt: TGTGCCAGCTCACCACTGGAGGAGTTAGACGAGCAGTACTTC; CDR3aa: CASSPLEELDEQYF
v_gene: TRBV9; j_gene: TRBJ2-7; d_gene: TRBD2; abundance: -; CDR3nt: TGTGCCAGCAGCGTAACCGGGACTAGCGTCTCCTACGAGCAGTACTTC; CDR3aa: CASSVTGTSVSYEQYF
v_gene: TRBV9; j_gene: TRBJ1-2; d_gene: -; abundance: -; CDR3nt: TGTGCCAGCAGCGTAGAATTTGGGGCAGGGGATGGCTACACCTTC; CDR3aa: CASSVEFGAGDGYTF
v_gene: TRBV5-1; j_gene: TRBJ1-2; d_gene: TRBD1; abundance: -; CDR3nt: TGCGCCAGCGGGACAGGGGGCCTTGACTATGGCTACACCTTC; CDR3aa: CASGTGGLDYGYTF
v_gene: TRBV7-8; j_gene: TRBJ1-4; d_gene: TRBD1; abundance: -; CDR3nt: TGTGCCAGCAGCTTAGAGGGGGGGACAGGGTGGGGTACACGGGTTGAAAAACTGTTTTTT; CDR3aa: CASSLEGGTGWGTRVEKLFF
v_gene: TRBV4-1; j_gene: TRBJ1-5; d_gene: -; abundance: once; CDR3nt: TGCGCCAGCAGTTCGGGGAAATATAGCAATCAGCCCCAGCATTTT; CDR3aa: CASSSGKYSNQPQHF
v_gene: TRBV29-1; j_gene: TRBJ1-4; d_gene: -; abundance: -; CDR3nt: TGCAGCGTTGGACGGGTTAATGAAAAACTGTTTTTT; CDR3aa: CSVGRVNEKLFF
v_gene: TRBV5-4; j_gene: TRBJ2-6; d_gene: -; abundance: -; CDR3nt: TGTGCCAGCAGCTTACAGGGACATGGGAGCTCTGGGGCCAACGTCCTGACTTTC; CDR3aa: CASSLQGHGSSGANVLTF
v_gene: TRBV7-9; j_gene: TRBJ1-1; d_gene: -; abundance: once; CDR3nt: TGTGCCAGCAGCTTCGGGAACACTGAAGCTTTCTTT; CDR3aa: CASSFGNTEAFF
v_gene: TRBV4-3; j_gene: TRBJ2-7; d_gene: TRBD1; abundance: -; CDR3nt: TGCGCCAGCAGCCAAGAGAAGGGGGCCTCATCCTACGAGCAGTACTTC; CDR3aa: CASSQEKGASSYEQYF
v_gene: TRBV2; j_gene: TRBJ2-7; d_gene: -; abundance: -; CDR3nt: TGTGCCAGCAGTGAATTGGGCCGCGATTCTTACGAGCAGTACTTC; CDR3aa: CASSELGRDSYEQYF
v_gene: TRBV10-1; j_gene: TRBJ1-1; d_gene: TRBD1; abundance: -; CDR3nt: TGCGCCAGCGGGACAGGGAACACTGAAGCTTTCTTT; CDR3aa: CASGTGNTEAFF
v_gene: TRBV27; j_gene: TRBJ2-5; d_gene: TRBD1; abundance: -; CDR3nt: TGTGCCAGCAGCCCGGACAGGGGGGAGACCCAGTACTTC; CDR3aa: CASSPDRGETQYF
v_gene: TRBV28; j_gene: TRBJ2-1; d_gene: TRBD2; abundance: -; CDR3nt: TGTGCCAGCAGTTCTCCGATAGCGGGAGAGGTTGAGCAGTTCTTC; CDR3aa: CASSSPIAGEVEQFF
v_gene: TRBV5-5; j_gene: TRBJ1-2; d_gene: -; abundance: -; CDR3nt: TGTGCCAGCAGCCCCGGAGGGTTAAGCGCAGGCGGCTACACCTTC; CDR3aa: CASSPGGLSAGGYTF
v_gene: TRBV5-1; j_gene: TRBJ2-7; d_gene: TRBD1; abundance: -; CDR3nt: TGCGCCAGCAGCCCCCGGGACAGGGTTTCCGAGCAGTACTTC; CDR3aa: CASSPRDRVSEQYF
v_gene: TRBV27; j_gene: TRBJ2-7; d_gene: TRBD2; abundance: -; CDR3nt: TGTGCCAGCAGGCCGGGACTAGCGGAAGGCGAGCAGTACTTC; CDR3aa: CASRPGLAEGEQYF
v_gene: TRBV4-1; j_gene: TRBJ2-7; d_gene: TRBD1; abundance: -; CDR3nt: TGCGCCAGCAGCCAAGGACAGGGGACGGACGAGCAGTACTTC; CDR3aa: CASSQGQGTDEQYF
v_gene: TRBV27; j_gene: TRBJ1-4; d_gene: -; abundance: -; CDR3nt: TGTGCCAGCAGTTTATCCCTGACTGCAACTAATGAAAAACTGTTTTTT; CDR3aa: CASSLSLTATNEKLFF
v_gene: TRBV11-2; j_gene: TRBJ1-4; d_gene: -; abundance: -; CDR3nt: TGTGCCAGCAGCCCTTACAGCTCAACTAATGAAAAACTGTTTTTT; CDR3aa: CASSPYSSTNEKLFF
v_gene: TRBV27; j_gene: TRBJ2-7; d_gene: -; abundance: -; CDR3nt: TGTGCCAGCAGTTTAGGGGGGGCTCACGAGCAGTACTTC; CDR3aa: CASSLGGAHEQYF
v_gene: TRBV5-1; j_gene: TRBJ2-7; d_gene: -; abundance: -; CDR3nt: TGCGCCAGCAGCTCACTACAGGGCCTCTCCTACGAGCAGTACTTC; CDR3aa: CASSSLQGLSYEQYF
v_gene: TRBV11-3; j_gene: TRBJ2-7; d_gene: TRBD1; abundance: -; CDR3nt: TGTGCCAGCAGCCCGACAGGGGGCCCGGTCTACGAGCAGTACTTC; CDR3aa: CASSPTGGPVYEQYF
v_gene: TRBV12-5; j_gene: TRBJ1-1; d_gene: -; abundance: -; CDR3nt: TGTGCTAGTGGTTTGGGGGCCACTGAAGCTTTCTTT; CDR3aa: CASGLGATEAFF
v_gene: TRBV6-5; j_gene: TRBJ2-7; d_gene: TRBD2; abundance: -; CDR3nt: TGTGCCAGCAGTTACGGCGGGAGCTACGAGCAGTACTTC; CDR3aa: CASSYGGSYEQYF
v_gene: TRBV9; j_gene: TRBJ2-1; d_gene: TRBD1; abundance: -; CDR3nt: TGTGCCAGCAGCGTAGCGTACAGGGGCCATGAGCAGTTCTTC; CDR3aa: CASSVAYRGHEQFF
v_gene: TRBV19; j_gene: TRBJ1-5; d_gene: TRBD1; abundance: -; CDR3nt: TGTGCCAGTAGTGGTTGGACAGGGGGCGTTGGAAGCAATCAGCCCCAGCATTTT; CDR3aa: CASSGWTGGVGSNQPQHF
v_gene: TRBV7-6; j_gene: TRBJ1-5; d_gene: -; abundance: few; CDR3nt: TGTGCCAGCAGCTTATCGTCGGGGGGGATTGGTAATCAGCCCCAGCATTTT; CDR3aa: CASSLSSGGIGNQPQHF
v_gene: TRBV10-3; j_gene: TRBJ2-7; d_gene: TRBD1; abundance: -; CDR3nt: TGTGCCATCAGTGACCCCGGACAGGGCTACGAGCAGTACTTC; CDR3aa: CAISDPGQGYEQYF
v_gene: TRBV4-1; j_gene: TRBJ1-2; d_gene: -; abundance: -; CDR3nt: TGCGCCAGCAGCCAAGAACGGCAAGAGGGCGGCTACACCTTC; CDR3aa: CASSQERQEGGYTF
v_gene: TRBV11-2; j_gene: TRBJ1-1; d_gene: TRBD1; abundance: -; CDR3nt: TGTGCCAGCAGCCCCGGCAGGGGGACTGAAGCTTTCTTT; CDR3aa: CASSPGRGTEAFF
v_gene: TRBV4-3; j_gene: TRBJ2-7; d_gene: TRBD2; abundance: -; CDR3nt: TGCGCCAGCAGCCAAGTGAGTAGCGGGAGGCTTTACGAGCAGTACTTC; CDR3aa: CASSQVSSGRLYEQYF
v_gene: TRBV5-1; j_gene: TRBJ1-1; d_gene: -; abundance: -; CDR3nt: TGCGCCAGCAGCTTGGGCGGGATGGGGACTGAAGCTTTCTTT; CDR3aa: CASSLGGMGTEAFF
v_gene: TRBV4-3; j_gene: TRBJ1-4; d_gene: -; abundance: -; CDR3nt: TGCGCCAGCAGCCAAGATCAGGTAGCTAATGAAAAACTGTTTTTT; CDR3aa: CASSQDQVANEKLFF
v_gene: TRBV5-4; j_gene: TRBJ1-3; d_gene: -; abundance: -; CDR3nt: TGTGCCAGCAGCTATAGCGAGGGTACGGGGGCTGGAAACACCATATATTTT; CDR3aa: CASSYSEGTGAGNTIYF
v_gene: TRBV10-2; j_gene: TRBJ2-1; d_gene: -; abundance: -; CDR3nt: TGCGCCAGTTCCCCTAGTGCCTACAATGAGCAGTTCTTC; CDR3aa: CASSPSAYNEQFF
v_gene: TRBV9; j_gene: TRBJ2-2; d_gene: TRBD2; abundance: once; CDR3nt: TGTGCCAGCAGCTCACAGCGGGGGACGAACACCGGGGAGCTGTTTTTT; CDR3aa: CASSSQRGTNTGELFF
v_gene: TRBV7-9; j_gene: TRBJ1-5; d_gene: -; abundance: large; CDR3nt: TGTGCCAGCAGCGGGGGAGGACGCAATCAGCCCCAGCATTTT; CDR3aa: CASSGGGRNQPQHF
v_gene: TRBV19; j_gene: TRBJ2-7; d_gene: -; abundance: -; CDR3nt: TGTGCCAGTAGTATAGTTGGAGGGGCCCCCTACGAGCAGTACTTC; CDR3aa: CASSIVGGAPYEQYF
v_gene: TRBV27; j_gene: TRBJ1-5; d_gene: TRBD1; abundance: -; CDR3nt: TGTGCCAGCAGTACAGGGGTTAGCAATCAGCCCCAGCATTTT; CDR3aa: CASSTGVSNQPQHF
v_gene: TRBV30; j_gene: TRBJ2-7; d_gene: -; abundance: -; CDR3nt: TGTGCCTGGAGTGTTGCAGGGCCGTACGAGCAGTACTTC; CDR3aa: CAWSVAGPYEQYF
v_gene: TRBV4-1; j_gene: TRBJ2-7; d_gene: TRBD1; abundance: -; CDR3nt: TGCGCCAGCAGCCAACTACAGGGGGCTAGCTCCTACGAGCAGTACTTC; CDR3aa: CASSQLQGASSYEQYF
v_gene: TRBV4-1; j_gene: TRBJ2-3; d_gene: TRBD2; abundance: few; CDR3nt: TGCGCCAGCAGCCAAGGGCACAGCGGGGGGGCAGATACGCAGTATTTT; CDR3aa: CASSQGHSGGADTQYF
v_gene: TRBV9; j_gene: TRBJ1-2; d_gene: -; abundance: -; CDR3nt: TGTGCCAGCAGCGTGGGCAACGCCTATGGCTACACCTTC; CDR3aa: CASSVGNAYGYTF
v_gene: TRBV4-3; j_gene: TRBJ2-7; d_gene: -; abundance: -; CDR3nt: TGCGCCAGCAGCCACACTACAAGCTCCTACGAGCAGTACTTC; CDR3aa: CASSHTTSSYEQYF
v_gene: TRBV5-8; j_gene: TRBJ1-1; d_gene: -; abundance: -; CDR3nt: TGTGCCAGCAGCTTGGTGGGGCTTGAAGCTTTCTTT; CDR3aa: CASSLVGLEAFF
v_gene: TRBV7-9; j_gene: TRBJ2-7; d_gene: TRBD1; abundance: few; CDR3nt: TGTGCCAGCAGCTCCCGGGACAGGGGGCCCTACGAGCAGTACTTC; CDR3aa: CASSSRDRGPYEQYF
v_gene: TRBV30; j_gene: TRBJ1-2; d_gene: TRBD1; abundance: -; CDR3nt: TGTGCCTGGAGTTTGGTAGGGGGCGAGGGTGAAGGCTACACCTTC; CDR3aa: CAWSLVGGEGEGYTF
v_gene: TRBV7-2; j_gene: TRBJ2-7; d_gene: TRBD2; abundance: -; CDR3nt: TGTGCCAGCAGCTTGAAGGAATGGGGAGGGTGGAACGAGCAGTACTTC; CDR3aa: CASSLKEWGGWNEQYF